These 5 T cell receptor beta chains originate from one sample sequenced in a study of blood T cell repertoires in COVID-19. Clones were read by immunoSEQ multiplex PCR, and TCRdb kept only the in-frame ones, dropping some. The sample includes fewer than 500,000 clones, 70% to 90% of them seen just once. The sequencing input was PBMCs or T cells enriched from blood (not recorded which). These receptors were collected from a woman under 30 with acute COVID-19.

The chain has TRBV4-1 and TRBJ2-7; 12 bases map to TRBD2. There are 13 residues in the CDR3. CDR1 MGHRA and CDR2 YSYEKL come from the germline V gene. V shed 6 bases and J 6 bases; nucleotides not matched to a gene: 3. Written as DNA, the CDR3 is TGCGCCAGCAGAGGACTAGCGGGACCCGAGCAGTACTTC. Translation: CASRGLAGPEQYF.

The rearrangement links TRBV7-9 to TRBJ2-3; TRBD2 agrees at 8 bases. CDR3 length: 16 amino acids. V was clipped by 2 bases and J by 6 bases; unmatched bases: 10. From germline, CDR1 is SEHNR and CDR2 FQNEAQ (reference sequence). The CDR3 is CASSLKGSGSGDTQYF. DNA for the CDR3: TGTGCCAGCAGCTTAAAGGGCAGCGGGAGCGGTGATACGCAGTATTTT.

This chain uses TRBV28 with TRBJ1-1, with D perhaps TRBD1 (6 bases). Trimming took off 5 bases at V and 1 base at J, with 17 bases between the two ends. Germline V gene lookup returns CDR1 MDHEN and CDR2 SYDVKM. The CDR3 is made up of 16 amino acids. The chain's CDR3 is CASSVTVDRANTEAFF. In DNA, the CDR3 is TGTGCCAGCAGTGTGACCGTGGACAGAGCGAACACTGAAGCTTTCTTT.

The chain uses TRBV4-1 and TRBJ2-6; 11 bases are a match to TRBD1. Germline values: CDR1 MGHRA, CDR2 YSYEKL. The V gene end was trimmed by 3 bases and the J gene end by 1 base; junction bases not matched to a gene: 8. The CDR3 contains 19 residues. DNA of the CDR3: TGCGCCAGCAGCCACCTCGGCCGGGACAGGGGGTCTGGGGCCAACGTCCTGACTTTC. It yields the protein CASSHLGRDRGSGANVLTF.

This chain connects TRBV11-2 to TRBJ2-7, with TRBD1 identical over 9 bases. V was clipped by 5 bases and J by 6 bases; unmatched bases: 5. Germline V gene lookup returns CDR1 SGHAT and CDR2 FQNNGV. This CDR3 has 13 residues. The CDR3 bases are TGTGCCAGCAGCCGGGGACAGGGCAGCGAGCAGTACTTC. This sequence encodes CASSRGQGSEQYF.